These 8 T cell receptor beta chains were all obtained from the same sample, sequenced in a study of HIV-infected children after antiretroviral therapy interruption. The TCR library was built from RNA with a 3' RACE protocol and unique molecular identifiers. TCRdb reprocessed the 3' RACE reads with MiXCR, giving one entry per CDR3 protein. The sample includes about 15,000 distinct CDR3 sequences, less than 3.5% of them seen just once. Treatment specified: PENTA 11 planned treatment interruption arm or continuous ART arm. Sequenced material: CD45RO+ CD8+ T cells from PBMCs, pooled from several time points, taken from a donor given antiretroviral therapy, either interrupted or continuous. The subset was: memory CD8+ CD45RO+ CD45RA- T cells. The receptor set was obtained from a pool of human donors with HIV.

The sample holds a few counts of this clonotype. This chain connects TRBV27 to TRBJ2-7; D call uncertain. This CDR3 has 13 amino acids. Germline CDR1 is MNHEY and CDR2 is SMNVEV (reference sequence). V gave up 4 bases and J gave up 1 base, with 8 bases separating them. The CDR3 sequence is CASSYGRSYEQYF. The CDR3 DNA reads TGTGCCAGCAGTTACGGCCGGTCCTACGAGCAGTACTTC.

This clonotype was seen many times. V gene TRBV6-1 combines with J gene TRBJ2-3; D perhaps matches TRBD1 (6 bases). V shed 1 base and J shed 5 bases, with 13 bases lying between them. Per the germline V gene, CDR1 is MNHNS and CDR2 is SASEGT. The CDR3 is 15 residues long. This CDR3 reads CASSEEHRVIDTQYF. As DNA, the CDR3 is TGTGCCAGCAGTGAAGAACACAGGGTAATAGATACGCAGTATTTT.

In its sample, this clonotype was seen a few times. The chain joins TRBV19 to TRBJ2-3; possibly TRBD1 for D (6 bases). Per germline, CDR1 LNHDA and CDR2 SQIVND (reference sequence). V dropped 5 bases and J dropped 2 bases, with 17 bases sitting between them. The CDR3 covers 16 residues. CDR3 nucleotides: TGTGCCAGTAGTTTGAGGGGGTCCCCCCCCACAGATACGCAGTATTTT. It specifies CASSLRGSPPTDTQYF.

The chain links TRBV12-3 or TRBV12-4 to TRBJ2-1; D tentatively fits TRBD1 or TRBD2 (6 bases each). Deletions cut 6 bases from V and 3 bases from J, with 15 bases between. The CDR3 length is 15 residues. The CDR3 sequence is CASRSEGGRYNEQFF. The CDR3 coding sequence is TGTGCCAGCAGGAGCGAGGGGGGACGCTACAATGAGCAGTTCTTC.

This clonotype was detected ten times or more. The CDR3 sequence is CASSQSSGTGAYEQYF. The DNA for the CDR3 is TGTGCCAGCAGCCAAAGCTCCGGGACAGGGGCCTACGAGCAGTACTTC. The J gene is TRBJ2-7, the V gene TRBV7-9; 10 bases map to TRBD1. The CDR3 is 16 residues long. CDR1 is SEHNR and CDR2 is FQNEAQ in the germline V gene (reference sequence). The J segment lost 2 bases and the V segment lost 5 bases, leaving 9 bases of the junction unmatched. Supplemented by reference TRBV7-9 and TRBJ2-7, the full variable domain reads DTGVSQNPRHKITKRGQNVTFRCDPISEHNRLYWYRQTLGQGPEFLTYFQNEAQLEKSRLLSDRFSAERPKGSFSTLEIQRTEQGDSAMYLCASSQSSGTGAYEQYFGPGTRLTVT.

This clonotype was seen at least ten times. This sequence joins TRBV12-3 or TRBV12-4 and TRBJ2-4; no definite D call. The CDR3 length is 11 residues. V was cut by 0 bases and J by 9 bases, with 3 bases left in between. CDR3 residues: CASSLAGIQYF. The CDR3 bases are TGTGCCAGCAGTTTAGCCGGCATTCAGTACTTC.

This clonotype came up many times. The chain couples TRBV24-1 to TRBJ2-1, with no clear D. Germline V CDR1 and CDR2: KGHDR, SFDVKD. The V end lost 0 bases, the J end lost 8 bases, and 7 bases lay between the germline ends. The CDR3 is 13 amino acids. The CDR3 is CATSDLRRDEQFF. CDR3 sequence (DNA): TGTGCCACCAGTGATTTGCGTCGAGATGAGCAGTTCTTC.

The table lists this clonotype with many counts. The genes are TRBV7-3 and TRBJ2-1; the D is unclear. Trimming left V 0 bases short and J 6 bases short, with 6 bases between. Germline CDR1 and CDR2: SGHTA and FQGTGA. This CDR3 is 13 amino acids long. The CDR3 reads CASSLTLPNEQFF. The CDR3 nucleotides read TGTGCCAGCAGCTTAACACTACCCAATGAGCAGTTCTTC.